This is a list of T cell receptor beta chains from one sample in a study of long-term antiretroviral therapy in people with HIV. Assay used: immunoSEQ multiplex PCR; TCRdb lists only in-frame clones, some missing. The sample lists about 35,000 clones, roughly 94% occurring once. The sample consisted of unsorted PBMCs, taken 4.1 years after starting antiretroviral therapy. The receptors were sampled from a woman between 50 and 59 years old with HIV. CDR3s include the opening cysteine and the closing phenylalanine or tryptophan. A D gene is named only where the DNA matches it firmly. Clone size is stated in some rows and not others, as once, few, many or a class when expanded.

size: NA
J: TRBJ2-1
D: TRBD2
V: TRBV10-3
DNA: TGTGCCATCACCGAGAGACTAGCTTCCTACAATGAGCAGTTCTTC
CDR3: CAITERLASYNEQFF

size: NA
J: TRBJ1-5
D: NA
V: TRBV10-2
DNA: TGCGCCAGCAGTGCGGGGGGGTCCTGGAGCAATCAGCCCCAGCATTTT
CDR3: CASSAGGSWSNQPQHF

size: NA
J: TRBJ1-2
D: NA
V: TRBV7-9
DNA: TGTGCCAGCAGCTTGGACAGACTCTACACCTTC
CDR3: CASSLDRLYTF

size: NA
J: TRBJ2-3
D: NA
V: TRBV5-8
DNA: TGTGCCAGCAGCCCCATGGGAACAGATACGCAGTATTTT
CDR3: CASSPMGTDTQYF

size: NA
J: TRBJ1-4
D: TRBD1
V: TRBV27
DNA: TGTGCCAGCACCTCGACAGGGACTCCTAATGAAAAACTGTTTTTT
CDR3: CASTSTGTPNEKLFF

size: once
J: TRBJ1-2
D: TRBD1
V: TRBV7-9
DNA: TGTGCCAGCAGTTTGACAGGGGGTTCACATGGCTACACCTTC
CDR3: CASSLTGGSHGYTF

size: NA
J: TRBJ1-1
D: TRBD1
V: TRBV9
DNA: TGTGCCAGCAGCGTAGGGCCCACAGGGGGGGAGGACGCTGAAGCTTTCTTT
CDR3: CASSVGPTGGEDAEAFF

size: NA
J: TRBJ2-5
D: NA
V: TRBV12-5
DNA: TGTGCTAGTGCCCATGAGGCGGAGGGTAACACAGAGACCCAGTACTTC
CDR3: CASAHEAEGNTETQYF

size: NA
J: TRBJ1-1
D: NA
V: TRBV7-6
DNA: TGTGCCAGCAGCCCCCAGATTGGTCCACTGGGCACTGAAGCTTTCTTT
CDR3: CASSPQIGPLGTEAFF

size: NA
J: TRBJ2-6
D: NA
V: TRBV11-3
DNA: TGTGCCAGCAGTGACTCGGGCCGCTCTGGGGCCAACGTCCTGACTTTC
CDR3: CASSDSGRSGANVLTF

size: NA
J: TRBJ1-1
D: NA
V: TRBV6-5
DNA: TGTGCCAGCAGTTCGGGGGCGCCGGAAGCTTTCTTT
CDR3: CASSSGAPEAFF

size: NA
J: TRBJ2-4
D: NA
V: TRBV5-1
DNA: TGCGCCAGCAGCTTGGGACCGTTCTCCTCGCTAGCCAAAAACATTCAGTACTTC
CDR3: CASSLGPFSSLAKNIQYF

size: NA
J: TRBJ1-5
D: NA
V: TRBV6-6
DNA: TGTGCCAGCAAGTCGCGGAATCAGCCCCAGCATTTT
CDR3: CASKSRNQPQHF

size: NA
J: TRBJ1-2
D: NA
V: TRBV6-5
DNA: TGTGCCAGCAGCCCTCAGGGTTGGGGCGGCTACACCTTC
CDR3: CASSPQGWGGYTF

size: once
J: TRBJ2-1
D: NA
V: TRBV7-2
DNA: TGTGCCAGCAGCTTCCCTGATGAGCAGTTCTTC
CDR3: CASSFPDEQFF

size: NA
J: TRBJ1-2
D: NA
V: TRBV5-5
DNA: TGTGCCAGCAGCCTGAGGGGGGGGCGATATGGCTACACCTTC
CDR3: CASSLRGGRYGYTF

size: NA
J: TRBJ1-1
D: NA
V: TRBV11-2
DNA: TGTGCCAGCAGCTCGGGACGGTTTGAAGCTTTCTTT
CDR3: CASSSGRFEAFF

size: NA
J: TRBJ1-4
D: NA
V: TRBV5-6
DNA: TGTGCCAGCAGCCGTCGACAGTCTTCTAATGAAAAACTGTTTTTT
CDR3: CASSRRQSSNEKLFF

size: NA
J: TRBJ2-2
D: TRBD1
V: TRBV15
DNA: TGTGCCACCAGCAGAGATCGGACAGGGGGCGCGCAGAACACCGGGGAGCTGTTTTTT
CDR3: CATSRDRTGGAQNTGELFF

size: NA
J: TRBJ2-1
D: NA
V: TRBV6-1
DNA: TGTGCCAGCAGTGACCAGGGGTCCAGGGATGAGCAGTTCTTC
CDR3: CASSDQGSRDEQFF

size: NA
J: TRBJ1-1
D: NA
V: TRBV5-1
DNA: TGCGCCAGCAGGGTGGGGGTTGTGGACACTGAAGCTTTCTTT
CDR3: CASRVGVVDTEAFF

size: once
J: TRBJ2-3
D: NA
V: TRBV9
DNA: TGTGCCAGCAGCGTGGGTTGGGGAGAGGATACGCAGTATTTT
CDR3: CASSVGWGEDTQYF

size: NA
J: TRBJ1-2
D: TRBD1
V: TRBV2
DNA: TGTGCCAGCAGGGTGGACAGGGCGGGTGGCTACACCTTC
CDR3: CASRVDRAGGYTF

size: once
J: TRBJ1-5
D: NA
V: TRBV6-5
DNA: TGTGCCAGCAGTTCCGTTCCCGGACAGCAGCCCCAGCATTTT
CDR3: CASSSVPGQQPQHF

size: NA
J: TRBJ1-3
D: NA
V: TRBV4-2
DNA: TGTGCCAGCAGCCAAACAGCCGGGGCCACGGGGGGCTCTGGAAACACCATATATTTT
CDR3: CASSQTAGATGGSGNTIYF

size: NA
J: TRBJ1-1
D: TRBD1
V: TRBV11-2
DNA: TGTGCCAGCAGCTTAGGACAGGGCGGCACTGAAGCTTTCTTT
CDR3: CASSLGQGGTEAFF

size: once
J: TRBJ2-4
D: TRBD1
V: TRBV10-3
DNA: TGTGCCATCAGTGAGAACAGGGGGCTTCTAGCCAAAAACATTCAGTACTTC
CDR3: CAISENRGLLAKNIQYF

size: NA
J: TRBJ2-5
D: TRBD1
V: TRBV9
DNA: TGTGCCAGCAGCGTAAACAGGGGTTTATCGGAGACCCAGTACTTC
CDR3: CASSVNRGLSETQYF

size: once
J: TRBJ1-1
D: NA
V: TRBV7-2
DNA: TGTGCCAGCAGCTTAGTAATAGGACCAGCTTTC
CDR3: CASSLVIGPAF

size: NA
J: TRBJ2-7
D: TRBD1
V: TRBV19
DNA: TGTGCCAGTAGCACCATGGGCGGACAGGGCTACGAGCAGTACTTC
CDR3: CASSTMGGQGYEQYF

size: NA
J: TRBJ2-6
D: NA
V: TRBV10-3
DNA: TGTGCCATCAGTGACGGACGGACTGGGGCCAACGTCCTGACTTTC
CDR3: CAISDGRTGANVLTF

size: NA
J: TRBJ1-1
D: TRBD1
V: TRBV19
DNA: TGTGCCAGTATTCGGGACAGGAGGTGGGCTGAAGCTTTCTTT
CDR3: CASIRDRRWAEAFF

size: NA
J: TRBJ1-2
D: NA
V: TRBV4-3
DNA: TGCGCCAGCAGCCAAGCTTATAGGGACGGACTTTATGGCTACACCTTC
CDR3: CASSQAYRDGLYGYTF

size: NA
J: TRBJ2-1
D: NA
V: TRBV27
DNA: TGTGCCAGCACGGGACACCTATACAATGAGCAGTTCTTC
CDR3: CASTGHLYNEQFF

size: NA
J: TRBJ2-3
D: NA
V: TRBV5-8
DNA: TGTGCCAGCAGCCGGCAGTTGAAGGCCGGGCGGTTCGAGTATTTT
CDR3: CASSRQLKAGRFEYF

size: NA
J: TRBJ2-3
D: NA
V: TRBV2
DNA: TGTGCCAGCAGGGGGGCCGTTTCAGATACGCAGTATTTT
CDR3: CASRGAVSDTQYF

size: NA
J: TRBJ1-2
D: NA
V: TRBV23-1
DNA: TGCGCCAGCGGCCCAGGGTTAGTCCAAGGCTACACCTTC
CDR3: CASGPGLVQGYTF

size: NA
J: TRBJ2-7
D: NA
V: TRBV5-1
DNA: TGCGCCAGCAGCCCCGGACGATCCTACGAGCAGTACTTC
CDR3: CASSPGRSYEQYF

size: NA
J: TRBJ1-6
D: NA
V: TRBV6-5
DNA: TGTGCCAGCAGTCCCCGGGACATGGGTTCACCCCTCCACTTT
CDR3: CASSPRDMGSPLHF

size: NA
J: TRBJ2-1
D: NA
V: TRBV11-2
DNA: TGTGCCAGCAGCCTCTTCTCATCGGTCTCCTACAATGAGCAGTTCTTC
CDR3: CASSLFSSVSYNEQFF

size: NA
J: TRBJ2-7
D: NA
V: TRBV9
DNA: TGTGCCAGCAGCGCAGATTGGACTGCCTCCTACGAGCAGTACTTC
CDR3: CASSADWTASYEQYF

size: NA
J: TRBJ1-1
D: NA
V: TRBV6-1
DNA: TGTGCCAGCAGTGAAGTGACACCTCCTGAAGCTTTCTTT
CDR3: CASSEVTPPEAFF

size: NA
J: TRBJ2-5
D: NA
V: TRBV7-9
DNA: TGTGCCAGCAGCTTCAAGGGCTGGGAGACCCAGTACTTC
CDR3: CASSFKGWETQYF

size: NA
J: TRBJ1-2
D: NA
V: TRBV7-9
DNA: TGTGCCAGCAGCCCCGGTTCTGGCGGTAACTATGGCTACACCTTC
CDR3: CASSPGSGGNYGYTF

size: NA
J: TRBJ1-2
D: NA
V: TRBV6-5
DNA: TGTGCCAGCAGTTTTGGCTATGGCTACACCTTC
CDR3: CASSFGYGYTF

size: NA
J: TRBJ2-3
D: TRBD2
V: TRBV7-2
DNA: TGTGCCAGCAGCCCCTCTAGCGGATCTGCTAGCACAGATACGCAGTATTTT
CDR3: CASSPSSGSASTDTQYF

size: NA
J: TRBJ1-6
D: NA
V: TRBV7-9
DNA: TGTGCCAGCAGACCGGGACATCCGTCGTATTCACCCCTCCACTTT
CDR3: CASRPGHPSYSPLHF

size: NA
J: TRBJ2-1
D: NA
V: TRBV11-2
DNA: TGTGCCAGCAGCCTGATTAGCCCCGGTGAGCAGTTCTTC
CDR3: CASSLISPGEQFF

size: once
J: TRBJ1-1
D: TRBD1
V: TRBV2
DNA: TGTGCCAGCAGTGACAGGGGGCGCGTCACTGAAGCTTTCTTT
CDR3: CASSDRGRVTEAFF

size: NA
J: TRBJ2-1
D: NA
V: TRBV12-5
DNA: TGTGCTAGTGGTTTGGAATACAATGAGCAGTTCTTC
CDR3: CASGLEYNEQFF

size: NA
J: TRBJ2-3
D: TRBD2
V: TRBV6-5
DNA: TGTGCCAGCAGTCCCTATAAGCGGGGGGCAGATACGCAGTATTTT
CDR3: CASSPYKRGADTQYF

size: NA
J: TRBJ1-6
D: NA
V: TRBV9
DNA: TGTGCCAGCAGCGTAGAAGGGAGCTCCTATAATTCACCCCTCCACTTT
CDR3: CASSVEGSSYNSPLHF

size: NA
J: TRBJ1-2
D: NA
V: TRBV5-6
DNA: TGTGCCAGCAGCTTGGACGGGACGGCTTACTATGGCTACACCTTC
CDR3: CASSLDGTAYYGYTF

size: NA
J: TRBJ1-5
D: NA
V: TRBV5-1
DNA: TGCGCCAGCAGCTTGGGGAGCAATCAGCCCCAGCATTTT
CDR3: CASSLGSNQPQHF

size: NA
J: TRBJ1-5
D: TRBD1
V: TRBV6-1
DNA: TGTGCCAGCAGTGCAACAGGGGGTAATCAGCCCCAGCATTTT
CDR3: CASSATGGNQPQHF

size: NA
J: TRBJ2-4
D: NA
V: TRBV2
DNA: TGTGCCAGCAGTGAAGAGGGGGGGCCGCCAAAAAACATTCAGTACTTC
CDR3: CASSEEGGPPKNIQYF

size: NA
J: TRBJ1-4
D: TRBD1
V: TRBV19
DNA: TGTGCCAGTAGTACGACAGGGCCCGCAACTAATGAAAAACTGTTTTTT
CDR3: CASSTTGPATNEKLFF